This T cell receptor (beta chain) was sequenced in a study of shared clonotypes between healthy human individuals. Study results and caveats: Naive subsets generally had larger estimated richness than memory subsets. For sorted subsets, rarefaction showed incomplete sequencing despite large depth. Relative to their counterparts shared across all four donors, non-shared clonotypes exhibited diminished generation probabilities.

In its sample, this clone was seen a few times. Its cognate antigen is unknown. Several immunoSEQ plates received, in even portions, the genomic DNA of each subset. Clones were sequenced by immunoSEQ multiplex PCR, and TCRdb holds only the in-frame ones, with some missing. The sample lists some 1 million clones, approximately 70% occurring once. V dropped 3 bases and J dropped 1 base, with 10 bases sitting between them. There are 14 residues in the CDR3. CDR1 and CDR2 from the germline V gene are KGHSH and LQKENI. The sample comprised memory CD4+ T cells sorted from blood. The sample's subset: CD45RA-negative fraction. The TCR sequence derives from a man younger than 30 in good health. V usage is TRBV18 and J usage is TRBJ2-7; D unresolved. CDR3 DNA: TGTGCCAGCTCACCCACGGCAGGATCCTACGAGCAGTACTTC. Amino acid sequence: CASSPTAGSYEQYF.